Listed below are T cell receptor beta chains from one sample, sequenced in a study of shared clonotypes between healthy human individuals. Libraries were prepared by immunoSEQ multiplex PCR; TCRdb keeps only in-frame clonotypes and omits some of them. Of about 95,000 clones in the sample, under 70% are singletons; the top ten hold less than 55%. Sequencing used memory CD8+ T cells sorted from blood. These receptors all come from a man aged 25 to 40 in good health. Each CDR3 is given with its conserved first and last residue. The order of the fields is D gene, CDR3 length, J gene, V gene, clone size, CDR3 DNA, CDR3 protein. A D gene is named only where the DNA matches it firmly. Rows give clone size only sometimes, using once, few, many, or a class for an expanded clone.

NA,14,TRBJ2-4,TRBV9,NA,TGTGCCAGCAGCGTAGGAGGGACGATGGACATTCAGTACTTC,CASSVGGTMDIQYF
TRBD1,15,TRBJ2-6,TRBV19,NA,TGTGCCAGTAGTCTCGACAGGGCTGGGGCCAACGTCCTGACTTTC,CASSLDRAGANVLTF
NA,14,TRBJ2-7,TRBV19,NA,TGTGCCAGTAGTATAGGAGACAGCTCCTACGAGCAGTACTTC,CASSIGDSSYEQYF
NA,14,TRBJ2-7,TRBV28,NA,TGTGCCAGCAGTTCGGGCGCGTTAAAGGACGAGCAGTACTTC,CASSSGALKDEQYF
NA,13,TRBJ1-5,TRBV19,once,TGTGCCAGTAGTGTGGACAGAAATCAGCCCCAGCATTTT,CASSVDRNQPQHF
NA,14,TRBJ2-1,TRBV5-4,NA,TGTGCCAGCGGGGCTGGGGTAGTCTACAATGAGCAGTTCTTC,CASGAGVVYNEQFF
NA,13,TRBJ2-5,TRBV2,NA,TGTGCCAGCAGTCTGACTCTCCAAGAGACCCAGTACTTC,CASSLTLQETQYF
TRBD1,18,TRBJ2-6,TRBV18,NA,TGTGCCAGCTCACCCCAAGGGACAGGGGGCGCTGGGGCCAACGTCCTGACTTTC,CASSPQGTGGAGANVLTF
TRBD2,14,TRBJ2-3,TRBV6-4,NA,TGTGCCAGCGGGGCGGGAGAAGGAACAGATACGCAGTATTTT,CASGAGEGTDTQYF
NA,16,TRBJ2-1,TRBV7-9,NA,TGTGCCAGCAGCTTAAAGGTTGTGACTAGCTACAATGAGCAGTTCTTC,CASSLKVVTSYNEQFF
NA,13,TRBJ1-3,TRBV21-1,NA,TGTGCCAGTCTCGACAGGGCGAGGAACACCATATATTTT,CASLDRARNTIYF
TRBD2,14,TRBJ2-1,TRBV27,NA,TGTGCCAGCAGTTTCGGGACTAGGTACAATGAGCAGTTCTTC,CASSFGTRYNEQFF
NA,13,TRBJ1-2,TRBV27,NA,TGTGCCAGCAGCCAGACCCGTTCCTATGGCTACACCTTC,CASSQTRSYGYTF
TRBD1,13,TRBJ2-7,TRBV6-5,NA,TGTGCCAGCAGTCTAGGGGGCCCCTACGAGCAGTACTTC,CASSLGGPYEQYF
NA,14,TRBJ1-2,TRBV7-8,NA,TGTGCCAGCAGCTTAGATCAGGCGCTCTATGGCTACACCTTC,CASSLDQALYGYTF
NA,16,TRBJ1-4,TRBV18,NA,TGTGCCAGCTCACTTTCCTCGACGTTGGGTAGGGAAAAACTGTTTTTT,CASSLSSTLGREKLFF
TRBD2,15,TRBJ2-7,TRBV15,NA,TGTGCCACCAGCAGTGAACTAGCGGCCTCCTACGAGCAGTACTTC,CATSSELAASYEQYF
NA,12,TRBJ2-1,TRBV6-5,NA,TGTGCCAGCAGTTACCAAAACAATGAGCAGTTCTTC,CASSYQNNEQFF
TRBD2,15,TRBJ2-5,TRBV7-9,NA,TGTGCCAGCAGCCCAACCGAGGCGGGAGAAGAGACCCAGTACTTC,CASSPTEAGEETQYF
NA,14,TRBJ1-1,TRBV5-3,NA,TGTGCCAGTCCCGTCGGGGAAATGAACACTGAAGCTTTCTTT,CASPVGEMNTEAFF
NA,15,TRBJ2-1,TRBV2,once,TGTGCCAGCAGTGGGAGCGTACTTGCCCCGAATGAGCAGTTCTTC,CASSGSVLAPNEQFF
NA,12,TRBJ2-7,TRBV4-1,NA,TGCGCCAGCAGCCACAACTCCTACGAGCAGTACTTC,CASSHNSYEQYF
NA,17,TRBJ2-1,TRBV12-1,NA,TGTGCCAGCAGCTTTGTAGGACTGAACGCCGCCTACAATGAGCAGTTCTTC,CASSFVGLNAAYNEQFF
NA,12,TRBJ2-1,TRBV27,many,TGTGCCAGCAGTTTACATGGGGATGAGCAGTTCTTC,CASSLHGDEQFF
TRBD1,16,TRBJ2-1,TRBV7-8,NA,TGTGCCAGCAGCTCAGGACAGGGCATTTTCTACAATGAGCAGTTCTTC,CASSSGQGIFYNEQFF
NA,12,TRBJ2-7,TRBV7-8,NA,TGTGCCAGCAGCTTAGCCCGGGGGGAGCAGTACTTC,CASSLARGEQYF
TRBD1,13,TRBJ1-2,TRBV29-1,NA,TGCAACGTTGAAACATCGGAGGGGGCTGGCTACACCTTC,CNVETSEGAGYTF
TRBD2,15,TRBJ2-7,TRBV7-6,NA,TGTGCCAGCAGCCGAGGGGACGGGAGGGCCCGCGAGCAGTACTTC,CASSRGDGRAREQYF
NA,15,TRBJ2-7,TRBV10-1,NA,TGCGCCAGCAGTGAGTCTCCGGGCAGTCTCTACGAGCAGTACTTC,CASSESPGSLYEQYF
TRBD2,17,TRBJ2-3,TRBV7-6,NA,TGTGCCAGCAGCTTAGACCCGGGGACTATAAGCACAGATACGCAGTATTTT,CASSLDPGTISTDTQYF
TRBD1,14,TRBJ2-2,TRBV19,NA,TGTGCCAGTAGTACGACAGGGTCGGCCGGGGAGCTGTTTTTT,CASSTTGSAGELFF
TRBD1,15,TRBJ2-7,TRBV2,few,TGTGCCAGCACCCTCGGACAGGGGGATCTTACGAGGCAGTACTTC,CASTLGQGDLTRQYF
TRBD1,15,TRBJ1-2,TRBV29-1,NA,TGCAGCGTTGAAGTATGGGACAGGGGAGTCTATGGCTACACCTTC,CSVEVWDRGVYGYTF
NA,12,TRBJ2-1,TRBV27,NA,TGTGCCAGCAGGGAAGTCTACAATGAGCAGTTCTTC,CASREVYNEQFF
NA,12,TRBJ2-7,TRBV28,many,TGTGCCAGCAGCGCGGTAGACTACGAGCAGTACTTC,CASSAVDYEQYF
NA,12,TRBJ1-2,TRBV5-4,few,TGTGCCAGCACGCGGGAGGCGCATGGCTACACCTTC,CASTREAHGYTF
NA,13,TRBJ2-3,TRBV12-5,once,TGTGCTAGTGGCCCAGGGGTGTCAGATACGCAGTATTTT,CASGPGVSDTQYF
TRBD1,15,TRBJ2-1,TRBV15,NA,TGTGCCACCAGCAGGGCCGGGACAGGGTTGGATGAGCAGTTCTTC,CATSRAGTGLDEQFF
NA,11,TRBJ1-2,TRBV28,few,TGTGCCAGCAGTCTCAACTATGGCTACACCTTC,CASSLNYGYTF
NA,13,TRBJ2-3,TRBV7-9,NA,TGTGCCAGCAGCCCCCGGCTTACAGATACGCAGTATTTT,CASSPRLTDTQYF
NA,17,TRBJ2-1,TRBV7-6,NA,TGTGCCAGCAGCTTAGGAACGATGACAGAGTTCGACAATGAGCAGTTCTTC,CASSLGTMTEFDNEQFF
NA,14,TRBJ1-1,TRBV10-3,few,TGTGCCATCAGGACGGACATCCTGAACACTGAAGCTTTCTTT,CAIRTDILNTEAFF
TRBD1,15,TRBJ2-7,TRBV5-4,few,TGTGCCAGCAGCTTGGGTGGGACAGGGGGCTACGAGCAGTACTTC,CASSLGGTGGYEQYF
TRBD2,15,TRBJ2-1,TRBV5-4,NA,TGTGCCAGCAGCTTGGGACTAGCGGCCAACAATGAGCAGTTCTTC,CASSLGLAANNEQFF
NA,15,TRBJ2-5,TRBV7-2,NA,TGTGCCAGCAGCTTAGTGTCGCTTCAACAAGAGACCCAGTACTTC,CASSLVSLQQETQYF
TRBD1,12,TRBJ2-5,TRBV7-9,NA,TGTGCCAGCAGTGGACAGGGGGTGACCCAGTACTTC,CASSGQGVTQYF
NA,15,TRBJ1-5,TRBV28,few,TGTGCCAGCAGTTTTTTGGGGGGTGGGTATCAGCCCCAGCATTTT,CASSFLGGGYQPQHF
TRBD1,14,TRBJ1-5,TRBV6-5,many,TGTGCCAGCAGCCTCGGACAGGGCTCTCAGCCCCAGCATTTT,CASSLGQGSQPQHF
NA,15,TRBJ1-4,TRBV11-2,NA,TGTGCCAGCAGCTATGAGTCTTCAACTAATGAAAAACTGTTTTTT,CASSYESSTNEKLFF
TRBD2,18,TRBJ2-2,TRBV7-9,few,TGTGCCAGCAGCTTAGGGACTAGCGGGTACGCGAACACCGGGGAGCTGTTTTTT,CASSLGTSGYANTGELFF
NA,15,TRBJ2-7,TRBV7-9,once,TGTGCCAGCAGCTTATTGGTCAGCCCGGCTACTGAGCAGTACTTC,CASSLLVSPATEQYF
TRBD2,15,TRBJ2-2,TRBV2,NA,TGTGCCAGCAGTGTGTCAGCGGGGGACCCCGGGGAGCTGTTTTTT,CASSVSAGDPGELFF
NA,16,TRBJ1-2,TRBV28,NA,TGTGCCAGCAGTTTGATGGGACTCGACAAGACCTATGGCTACACCTTC,CASSLMGLDKTYGYTF
TRBD2,17,TRBJ2-1,TRBV2,many,TGTGCCAGCAGTTACAGCGGACTAGCGGGAGTCTACAATGAGCAGTTCTTC,CASSYSGLAGVYNEQFF
NA,17,TRBJ1-5,TRBV7-8,NA,TGTGCCAGCAGCGGAACTAGGACCCCAGCACCCTCCCAGCCCCAGCATTTT,CASSGTRTPAPSQPQHF
NA,14,TRBJ2-5,TRBV6-6,once,TGTGCCAGCAGTTCTTGGGGGACCCAAGAGACCCAGTACTTC,CASSSWGTQETQYF
NA,15,TRBJ2-3,TRBV25-1,once,TGTGCCAGCAGTGAAGGGGGGAGAGTGTCAGATACGCAGTATTTT,CASSEGGRVSDTQYF